The TCR beta chain under discussion was sequenced for a study of T cell responses to AZD1222 COVID-19 vaccine (dated by TCRdb to the early 2020s). Regarding the study in general: AZD1222 recipients given second doses at about 4 weeks or at about 12 weeks were pooled, since spike-specific TCR depth and breadth were not found to differ between the two schedules. A total of more than 230 trial participants underwent TCR sequencing, of whom some 210 received two doses of AZD1222 and about 25 received two doses of the MenACWY control vaccine. Trial participants were enrolled by age into 18-55, 56-69 and 70-plus year subgroups, with approximately 160, 26 and 62 TCR-sequenced participants respectively. The paper as a whole reports these results and caveats: The whole spike protein was spanned by vaccine-associated CD4 TCRs, and dominant responses were seen in regions 160-218 and 743-854. In the small 56-69-year group, the increase in depth fell short of significance, most likely because of low power. After two AZD1222 doses, spike-specific TCR breadth and depth were significantly higher than at day 0 and than in MenACWY recipients. No day 14 peak-response samples were available, so repertoires were characterized only after the peak T cell response. Nearly half of unique spike-specific TCRs reportedly recognized epitopes outside regions mutated in the B.1.351 and B.1.1.7 variants. Conclusions about previously exposed vaccinees are limited because only five or six AZD1222 recipients were SARS-CoV-2 seropositive at baseline. Participants were mostly white British and included more females than males, and it was suggested by the authors that clonal diversity may have been underestimated.

The CDR3 regions of human TCRbeta chains were analyzed by immunosequencing. As for the original processing: TCRs in the repertoires were matched against a reference library of SARS-CoV-2-specific TCRs that had been generated with the MIRA antigen-specificity platform. Breadth was defined as the fraction of unique TCRs that were SARS-CoV-2-associated, and depth was defined as the fraction of total T cells that were SARS-CoV-2-associated. Each spike-specific TCR was assigned to its reactive spike region and to a CD4 or CD8 class using the MIRA data. Log10-transformed breadth and depth values were compared by one-way ANOVA with Sidak's multiple comparisons tests. Not all clones reach the TCRdb copy of this immuneACCESS table, which keeps in-frame sequences only. Checked studies attribute under half of the gap to unresolved V genes and leave the rest unexplained. Clone size and the V and J calls come from that table; the DNA yielded D and trimming. This sample is represented by 180,000 or so clones; approximately 90% of them were singletons. Clones ranked in the top ten supply about 2.8% of the sample.

The CDR3 covers 14 residues, taking in both the cysteine and the phenylalanine. The retained sequence is limited to the CDR3, 42 bases, with the frame set at the first base. Per the germline V gene (reference sequence), MNHEY is the CDR1 and SMNVEV is the CDR2. V and J are trimmed by 2 bases and 6 bases, and the gene matches miss 6 bases of the junction. The meaning of the sample's time point label: baseline before first vaccination. Samples from vaccinated people were obtained from the UK trials COV001 and COV002, which included a single-blind randomized controlled phase 2/3 trial of AZD1222 (ChAdOx1 nCoV-19) in healthy adults. For TCRbeta chain sequencing, PBMC samples were collected from trial participants at day 0 and at day 28 after the second dose. Of note for this clone: The antigen it binds to is not known. No much larger clone exists at a distance of one base, and base qualities are not known.

Material: peripheral blood, obtained on day 0 of AZD1222 vaccination. The V gene is TRBV27 and the J gene is TRBJ1-2, with TRBD1 identical over 7 junction bases. The sequence was obtained from an adult in good health. The bases read TGTGCCAGCAGTTTAACCAGGGGGAGTAATGGCTACACCTTC. Its translation reads: CASSLTRGSNGYTF.